A selection of T cell receptor beta chains follows, all from one sample in a study of blood T cell repertoires in COVID-19. The table came from immunoSEQ multiplex PCR; TCRdb's copy has only in-frame clones and leaves some out. The sample shows fewer than 50,000 clones, around nine tenths of them seen only once. The sample taken for sequencing was peripheral blood. The receptors were gathered from a man aged 50 to 59 with COVID-19, enrolled during active disease. Both conserved end residues are part of each CDR3. A D gene is named only where the DNA matches it firmly. Clone size is shown for a subset of rows, as once, few, many or a class of expanded clone.

D gene	V gene	J gene	clone size	CDR3 length	CDR3 DNA	CDR3 protein
-	TRBV6-5	TRBJ2-7	-	12	TGTGCCAGCAGTGACTCCCGCTACGAGCAGTACTTC	CASSDSRYEQYF
TRBD1	TRBV28	TRBJ1-5	-	13	TGTGCCAGCACTGGGACAGTCAATCAGCCCCAGCATTTT	CASTGTVNQPQHF
TRBD2	TRBV4-3	TRBJ2-3	-	22	TGCGCCAGCAGCCAAGATGGTTGGCGAGGACTAGCGGGGTCCCCTAGCACAGATACGCAGTATTTT	CASSQDGWRGLAGSPSTDTQYF
-	TRBV2	TRBJ1-2	once	14	TGTGCCAGCAGTGAGATGGGCTTCCAGTTCGGCTACACCTTC	CASSEMGFQFGYTF
TRBD2	TRBV3-1/TRBV3-2	TRBJ2-5	-	18	TGTGCCAGCAGCCAAGCGGGACTAGCGGGAGACGTGGGGGAGACCCAGTACTTC	CASSQAGLAGDVGETQYF
-	TRBV4-2	TRBJ1-2	once	15	TGTGCCAGCAGCCAAGATTGGAGGGGCGACTATGGCTACACCTTC	CASSQDWRGDYGYTF
-	TRBV7-9	TRBJ1-1	-	14	TGTGCCAGCAGCTGGAGGTTGATGAACACTGAAGCTTTCTTT	CASSWRLMNTEAFF
-	TRBV6-5	TRBJ2-3	-	14	TGTGCCAGCAGTTCGGGGTCGGCCGGAGATACGCAGTATTTT	CASSSGSAGDTQYF
-	TRBV3-1/TRBV3-2	TRBJ1-1	-	14	TGTGCCAGCAGCCAAGACGCCCTTCGGACTGAAGCTTTCTTT	CASSQDALRTEAFF
TRBD2	TRBV5-1	TRBJ2-1	-	15	TGCGCCAGCAGCCCCCAGACTAGCGGGAGGCCAGAGCAGTTCTTC	CASSPQTSGRPEQFF
-	TRBV19	TRBJ2-6	-	18	TGTGCCAGTAGTATAGGCCCCCCACAGGGACCTGGGGCCAACGTCCTGACTTTC	CASSIGPPQGPGANVLTF
-	TRBV4-2	TRBJ2-5	-	16	TGTGCCAGCAGCCAAGTAGCTAGCTTCTACCAAGAGACCCAGTACTTC	CASSQVASFYQETQYF
-	TRBV6-5	TRBJ2-5	-	13	TGTGCCAGCAGTACCGAAGCCCGAGAGACCCAGTACTTC	CASSTEARETQYF
-	TRBV7-2	TRBJ1-3	-	15	TGTGCCAGCAGCTTAGAAGCGGTCAGGGGAAACACCATATATTTT	CASSLEAVRGNTIYF
-	TRBV4-1	TRBJ1-4	-	15	TGCGCCAGCAGCCCACAATTCAAAACTAATGAAAAACTGTTTTTT	CASSPQFKTNEKLFF
TRBD1	TRBV19	TRBJ1-5	-	15	TGTGCCAGTACAGGGGGCGAATGGAAAAATCAGCCCCAGCATTTT	CASTGGEWKNQPQHF
TRBD1	TRBV9	TRBJ2-7	-	15	TGTGCCAGCAGCCCTCAACCGGGACAGAGCTACGAGCAGTACTTC	CASSPQPGQSYEQYF
TRBD1	TRBV7-6	TRBJ2-7	-	15	TGTGCCAGCAGTTCCCGGGACAGCGGAGCCTACGAGCAGTACTTC	CASSSRDSGAYEQYF
-	TRBV9	TRBJ2-3	-	16	TGTGCCAGCAGCGTAATGGCAAGCGGGTCCACAGATACGCAGTATTTT	CASSVMASGSTDTQYF
TRBD1	TRBV6-6	TRBJ1-1	once	14	TGTGCCAGCAGTTACTTAACGCAGGGGGCGGAAGCTTTCTTT	CASSYLTQGAEAFF
-	TRBV2	TRBJ2-7	-	13	TGTGCCAGCAGCAAGGGACTCCCGCAGGAGCAGTACTTC	CASSKGLPQEQYF
TRBD2	TRBV4-2	TRBJ2-3	-	16	TGTGCCAGCAGCCAAAAACTAGCGGGGGGAGGGGATACGCAGTATTTT	CASSQKLAGGGDTQYF
-	TRBV11-2	TRBJ2-7	-	14	TGTGCCAGCAGCTTACCCCGAAGCACCTACGAGCAGTACTTC	CASSLPRSTYEQYF
-	TRBV9	TRBJ1-6	-	15	TGTGCCAGCAGCGCCCCCGGGAACTATAATTCACCCCTCCACTTT	CASSAPGNYNSPLHF
-	TRBV4-2	TRBJ2-3	once	11	TGTGCCAGCAGCCAAGATTCAACGCAGTATTTT	CASSQDSTQYF
TRBD1	TRBV30	TRBJ2-2	-	12	TGTGCCTGGAGCAGGGGGACCGGGGAGCTGTTTTTT	CAWSRGTGELFF
TRBD2	TRBV3-1/TRBV3-2	TRBJ2-1	few	14	TGTGCCAGCAGTTCAGCGGGAGCAGGCGATGAGCAGTTCTTC	CASSSAGAGDEQFF
TRBD1	TRBV10-3	TRBJ2-7	-	18	TGTGCCATCAGTGAGTCCTACGGCGCCGGGACAGGCAACTACGAGCAGTACTTC	CAISESYGAGTGNYEQYF
-	TRBV28	TRBJ1-3	-	16	TGTGCCAGCAGTTTATCCCCCTCGACAAGAAACAACACCATATATTTT	CASSLSPSTRNNTIYF
-	TRBV7-9	TRBJ1-5	-	14	TGTGCCAGCAGCTTAGGGACAGAGGTACAGCCCCAGCATTTT	CASSLGTEVQPQHF
TRBD1	TRBV5-1	TRBJ1-1	-	14	TGCGCCAGCAGGCCTACAACAGGGGGCACTGAAGCTTTCTTT	CASRPTTGGTEAFF
TRBD1	TRBV2	TRBJ2-2	-	15	TGTGCCAGCAGTGAAGGGGACAGGGTCGTCGGGGAGCTGTTTTTT	CASSEGDRVVGELFF
-	TRBV12-3/TRBV12-4	TRBJ1-1	-	13	TGTGCCAGCAGTTTATCGGGGGACACTGAAGCTTTCTTT	CASSLSGDTEAFF
TRBD1	TRBV19	TRBJ1-5	-	14	TGTGCCGGAGCGGATACAGGGGGTAGTCAGCCCCAGCATTTT	CAGADTGGSQPQHF
-	TRBV27	TRBJ1-1	-	14	TGTGCCAGCAGTTTTAGTTTGCGGGGCGGAGAAGCTTTCTTT	CASSFSLRGGEAFF
TRBD1	TRBV6-6	TRBJ1-4	-	15	TGTGCCAGCAGTACGACAGGGAGGTCGGATGAAAAACTGTTTTTT	CASSTTGRSDEKLFF
TRBD1	TRBV5-1	TRBJ2-7	-	14	TGCGCCAGCAGCCTCGGGACAGGGGGCGAGGAGCAGTACTTC	CASSLGTGGEEQYF
TRBD2	TRBV19	TRBJ2-3	-	16	TGTGCCAGTAGTCAACCGGGACTAGCGGGATCGAATACGCAGTATTTT	CASSQPGLAGSNTQYF
TRBD1	TRBV19	TRBJ1-2	-	15	TGTGCCAGTACGGTGCAAGGGGGCCCCTACTATGGCTACACCTTC	CASTVQGGPYYGYTF
TRBD2	TRBV11-2	TRBJ2-7	-	15	TGTGCCAGCAGCTTAGAGTTAGCGGGAGCGTACGAGCAGTACTTC	CASSLELAGAYEQYF
TRBD2	TRBV18	TRBJ2-1	-	15	TGTGCCAGCTCACTTAGCGGGAGAGGGAACAATGAGCAGTTCTTC	CASSLSGRGNNEQFF